This record looks at one T cell receptor beta chain sequence and its context. The V end was cut by 5 bases, the J end by 10 bases, with 8 bases between. In germline, CDR1 is MNHNY, CDR2 SVGAGI (reference sequence). The CDR3 is 10 residues long. This entry belongs to a study of blood T cell repertoires in COVID-19. In the study overall: The study drew acute and convalescent COVID-19 samples from the United States, Italy and Spain.

Original data processing: Reference gene primer amplification in the assay estimated nucleated cell counts. The table came from immunoSEQ multiplex PCR; TCRdb's copy has only in-frame clones and leaves some out. That table supplies the V and J calls and clone size; D and trimming were determined from the DNA. The sample lists more than 150,000 clones, roughly four fifths seen once, with approximately 13% in the top ten. The receptor was isolated from a man aged 50-59 years who had recovered from COVID-19. The sequencing sample was made of peripheral blood. This chain connects TRBV6-6 to TRBJ1-1, with D possibly TRBD1 on 6 matching bases. CDR3 sequence reads: CASSGTIAFF. In nucleotides, the CDR3 is TGTGCCAGCAGTGGGACAATAGCTTTCTTT.